This TCR beta chain came from a study of blood T cell repertoires in COVID-19. Study-wide context: The origin of the acute and convalescent COVID-19 samples was the United States, Italy and Spain. PBMCs, B-cell-depleted T cells, or T cells were the source of the cDNA or gDNA that made up the material.

With 4 bases clipped from V and 3 bases from J, the junction kept 10 bases outside the gene matches. Germline loops: CDR1 SGHNT, CDR2 YYREEE (reference sequence). This CDR3 has 15 amino acids. Per the original data handling: Counts of nucleated cells, estimated from reference gene primer amplification, were obtained. The method was immunoSEQ multiplex PCR; TCRdb's version includes in-frame clones alone and lacks a portion of them. That table gives V, J and clone size, and the DNA gave D and trimming. The sample includes 100,000 to 150,000 clones, approximately 88% of them seen just once. This clone has only a few counts.

The TCR was taken from a man in his fifties or sixties with acute or convalescent COVID-19. Material for sequencing was peripheral blood. V and J are TRBV5-4 and TRBJ2-7, with TRBD2 identical over 7 bases. CDR3: CASSAGDPLNYEQYF. The CDR3 region has the DNA TGTGCCAGCAGCGCGGGGGACCCCCTAAACTACGAGCAGTACTTC.